The clone carrying this T cell receptor (beta chain) was observed a handful of times. Its antigen remains unknown. What was sequenced were expressed TCRB transcripts, since all of the isolated RNA had been reverse transcribed. Sequenced by immunoSEQ multiplex PCR; TCRdb stores in-frame clones only, minus some. The sample has about 250,000 clones, roughly 14% seen once; the top ten hold around 0.025%. These data belong to a study of beta chain features in type 1 diabetes. Study-level results: Possible PCR preference for shorter templates applied equally to patients and controls.

The CDR3 consists of 15 residues. J lost 8 bases, V lost 5 bases, and 8 bases had no gene match. Germline lookup yields CDR1 SEHNR and CDR2 FQNEAQ (reference sequence). Only one heparinised blood draw was taken per donor, and its volume averaged roughly 0.12 L. CD45RO/CCR7/CD25/CD127/CD95/CD27 staining was used to isolate CD4+ naive, central memory, regulatory and stem cell-like memory cells by sorting. Once sorted, every population was more than 98% pure. Material: naive CD4+ T cells from blood. This sequence originates from a woman between 40 and 55 years old in good health. The chain joins TRBV7-9 to TRBJ1-4; 10 bases match TRBD1. This CDR3 is CASSRPGTGVEKLFF. The CDR3 DNA follows: TGTGCCAGCAGCCGACCCGGGACAGGGGTCGAAAAACTGTTTTTT. Supplemented by reference TRBV7-9 and TRBJ1-4, the full variable domain reads DTGVSQNPRHKITKRGQNVTFRCDPISEHNRLYWYRQTLGQGPEFLTYFQNEAQLEKSRLLSDRFSAERPKGSFSTLEIQRTEQGDSAMYLCASSRPGTGVEKLFFGSGTQLSVL.